The sample holds many counts of the clone carrying this T cell receptor beta chain. Its antigen is unidentified. The sample originates from a study of blood T cells in healthy people across ages. V was cut by 8 bases and J by 3 bases, with 11 bases left in between. The V gene's germline CDR1 is SEHNR and CDR2 FQNEAQ (reference sequence). This CDR3 has 12 amino acids. Points from the study as a whole: The lack of PBMC sorting stopped any conclusive naive versus antigen-experienced comparison.

With a J-beta primer mix and a sample-barcoded 5' primer, a second PCR ran roughly 6 to 12 cycles. Every sample gave at least 3 million paired-end reads containing CDR3. In TCRdb, the 5' RACE reads were re-called with MiXCR into one record per CDR3 protein. The repertoire includes hundreds of thousands of distinct CDR3 sequences, around 43% of them detected once, and around 21% sits in the top ten. The receptor was isolated from a man aged 55 to 70 in good health. The genes are TRBV7-9 and TRBJ2-7, with D uncertain. Sequences were obtained from blood. The CDR3 nucleotides read TGTGCCAGCGGCGTCAGGATCTACGAGCAGTACTTC. As protein: CASGVRIYEQYF.